This T cell receptor beta chain stems from a study of T-cell reconstitution after alpha-beta-depleted transplantation in children. The authors prepared the TCRbeta library with unique molecular identifiers. One entry per CDR3 protein, called by TCRdb with MiXCR from the PCR reads. The sample has about 610,000 distinct CDR3 sequences; about 10% are singletons. This clonotype was picked up a small number of times. This CDR3 contains 14 residues. V was clipped by 6 bases and J by 6 bases; unmatched bases: 5. The germline CDR1 and CDR2 sequences are SGHRS and YFSETQ. The sequences come from PBMCs from the stem cell graft donor, collected from the stem cell graft. The chain has TRBV5-1 and TRBJ2-1; TRBD2 aligns across 11 bases. The TCR originated in a human donor who donated a stem cell graft to a child with acute myeloid leukemia. Here the CDR3 DNA reads TGCGCCAGCACGCTAGCGGGAGGAGGCAATGAGCAGTTCTTC. Its protein product is CASTLAGGGNEQFF.